What follows are 32 T cell receptor beta chains derived from one specimen sequenced in a study of graft-versus-host responses after intestinal transplantation. The data were produced by immunoSEQ multiplex PCR, yet TCRdb's version contains in-frame clones alone and is incomplete. This sample has tens of thousands of clones; under 90% occur once, and the top ten carry around 0.1%. No antigen has been identified for these receptors. The specimen comprised unstimulated CD4+ T cells sorted from spleen or lymph node cells, sampled before intestinal transplant. These receptors were obtained from a human donor who received an intestinal transplant.

The J gene is TRBJ1-2, the V gene TRBV6-1, with TRBD1 identical over 10 bases. The J segment lost 4 bases and the V segment lost 4 bases, leaving 6 bases of the junction unmatched. The CDR3 is made up of 15 amino acids. Germline V lookup: CDR1 MNHNS, CDR2 SASEGT. CDR3 amino acids: CASSGPGQGSYGYTF. CDR3 nucleotides: TGTGCCAGCAGTGGACCGGGACAGGGGAGCTATGGCTACACCTTC.

In DNA form, the CDR3 reads TGTGCCAGCAGCTTGGCAGGCCACATGAACACTGAAGCTTTCTTT. Amino acid sequence: CASSLAGHMNTEAFF. V gene TRBV5-5 combines with J gene TRBJ1-1; no clear D. V lost 0 bases and J 0 bases, leaving 9 bases between the germline ends. CDR3 length: 15 residues. The germline CDR1 and CDR2 sequences are SGHKS and YYEKEE (reference sequence).

The V call is TRBV12-5, the J call TRBJ2-7; TRBD1 aligns across 7 bases. The CDR3 length is 13 residues. Trimming cost V 7 bases and J 7 bases; bases outside gene matches: 10. The V gene's germline CDR1 is LGHNT and CDR2 FRNRAP. The CDR3 protein is CASAMDRSGEQYF. For the CDR3, the DNA is TGTGCTAGTGCCATGGACAGGAGTGGGGAGCAGTACTTC.

The V gene is TRBV2, the J gene TRBJ2-3; no reliable D call. V was cut by 7 bases and J by 6 bases, with 8 bases left in between. Germline CDR1 and CDR2: SNHLY and FYNNEI. This CDR3 is built from 11 residues. The CDR3 DNA follows: TGTGCCAGCACCGAGGCGGATACGCAGTATTTT. It specifies CASTEADTQYF. Based on the CDR3 plus reference TRBV2 and TRBJ2-3, the full variable domain is EPEVTQTPSHQVTQMGQEVILRCVPISNHLYFYWYRQILGQKVEFLVSFYNNEISEKSEIFDDQFSVERPDGSNFTLKIRSTKLEDSAMYFCASTEADTQYFGPGTRLTVL.

Only one count was recorded for this clone. The V and J genes are TRBV29-1 and TRBJ1-1; D is possibly TRBD1 (5 bases). The CDR3 has 13 residues. Per germline, CDR1 SQVTM and CDR2 ANQGSEA. With 3 bases removed from V and 4 bases from J, the gap between germline ends came to 12 bases. CDR3 in amino acids: CSVEVAGGTEAFF. For the CDR3, the DNA is TGCAGCGTTGAGGTGGCCGGGGGCACTGAAGCTTTCTTT.

This sequence joins TRBV10-2 and TRBJ2-5; 8 nucleotides line up with TRBD2. The V segment lost 4 bases and the J segment 5 bases; nucleotides outside the gene matches: 6. The CDR3 spans 14 residues. Germline V gene sequence: CDR1 WSHSY, CDR2 SAAADI. The CDR3 loop reads CASSAGTRGETQYF. The CDR3 nucleotides read TGCGCCAGCAGTGCCGGGACTAGAGGGGAGACCCAGTACTTC.

The rearrangement uses TRBV9 and TRBJ2-7, with 11 positions matching TRBD2. Germline CDR1 and CDR2: SGDLS and YYNGEE. This CDR3 spans 15 amino acids. J was trimmed by 2 bases and V by 3 bases; bases with no gene match: 4. The CDR3 DNA sequence: TGTGCCAGCAGCGCCACTAGCGGGGGCACCTACGAGCAGTACTTC. Translation gives CASSATSGGTYEQYF.

The chain has TRBV28 and TRBJ1-1, with D possibly TRBD1 on 5 matching bases. V gave up 0 bases and J gave up 10 bases, with 6 bases separating them. The CDR3 has 11 amino acids. Germline CDR1 is MDHEN and CDR2 is SYDVKM. The CDR3 protein is CASSLWGRAFF. The CDR3 nucleotides are TGTGCCAGCAGTTTATGGGGGCGAGCTTTCTTT.

The rearrangement joins TRBV6-5 to TRBJ2-1; D call uncertain. CDR1 and CDR2 (germline): MNHEY, SVGAGI. The CDR3 length is 13 residues. Trimming removed 4 bases at V and 6 bases at J, with 10 bases between. CDR3 DNA sequence: TGTGCCAGCAGTTCCGTCCTACCCAATGAGCAGTTCTTC. Its protein is CASSSVLPNEQFF.

V and J are TRBV5-1 and TRBJ2-2; 7 bases map to TRBD1. The length of the CDR3 is 14 residues. Trimming cost V 4 bases and J 4 bases; bases outside gene matches: 4. Germline V lookup: CDR1 SGHRS, CDR2 YFSETQ. CDR3 bases: TGCGCCAGCAGCCCGGGACAGACCACCGGGGAGCTGTTTTTT. It specifies CASSPGQTTGELFF.

The chain has TRBV7-8 and TRBJ2-1; D unresolved. V was pared by 8 bases and J by 9 bases, with 14 bases between. Germline CDR1 reads SGHVS; CDR2 reads FQNEAQ. The CDR3 sequence is 12 residues long. The CDR3 DNA is TGTGCCAGCGTCCTAGAGGTCGGTGAGCAGTTCTTC. As protein: CASVLEVGEQFF.

This clone was counted a single time. This sequence joins TRBV4-1 and TRBJ1-4; 12 bases map to TRBD1. From germline, CDR1 is MGHRA and CDR2 YSYEKL. The CDR3 contains 18 residues. Losses at the gene ends were 3 bases for V and 8 bases for J; bases not matched to a gene: 13. The CDR3 bases are TGCGCCAGCAGCCACCCGGGACAGGGGGCCAACCCGTGGGAAAAACTGTTTTTT. Its translation is CASSHPGQGANPWEKLFF.

The chain recombines TRBV4-1 with TRBJ2-4; maybe TRBD1 (5 bases). Germline assignment: CDR1 MGHRA and CDR2 YSYEKL. V was shortened by 0 bases and J by 0 bases, with 18 bases between the two germline ends. The CDR3 is 19 residues long. The CDR3 nucleotides read TGCGCCAGCAGCCAAGATCGTGCAGCGACAGCTTTAGCCAAAAACATTCAGTACTTC. Its translation is CASSQDRAATALAKNIQYF.

The gene calls are TRBV6-1 and TRBJ1-4, with unresolved D. Germline V gives CDR1 MNHNS, CDR2 SASEGT. This CDR3 is 13 amino acids long. V was clipped by 7 bases and J by 3 bases, with 9 bases between them. The CDR3 sequence: CASTWASNEKLFF. For the CDR3, the DNA is TGTGCCAGCACATGGGCATCTAATGAAAAACTGTTTTTT.

V usage is TRBV5-1 and J usage is TRBJ2-2; no reliable D call. The CDR3 has 13 amino acids. Germline V lookup: CDR1 SGHRS, CDR2 YFSETQ. Trimming shortened V by 1 base and J by 6 bases, and 7 bases separated the two germline ends. The CDR3 reads CASSLRGPGELFF. In nucleotides, the CDR3 is TGCGCCAGCAGCTTGAGAGGCCCCGGGGAGCTGTTTTTT.

The chain joins TRBV11-3 to TRBJ2-1; 11 nucleotides match TRBD2. Trimming removed 9 bases from V and 5 bases from J; junction bases left unmatched: 6. CDR3 length equals 14 residues. CDR1 is SGHNT and CDR2 is YENEEA in the germline V gene. The CDR3: CARRLAGRNNEQFF. Here the CDR3 DNA reads TGTGCCAGGCGACTAGCGGGGCGCAACAATGAGCAGTTCTTC.

As DNA, the CDR3 is TGTGCCAGCAGCTACGAACAAAACTACGAGCAGTACTTC. Translating it yields CASSYEQNYEQYF. The chain recombines TRBV7-6 with TRBJ2-7, with no clear D. The V gene lost 4 bases and the J gene lost 3 bases, with 10 bases spanning the gap. The length of the CDR3 is 13 residues. In germline, CDR1 is SGHVS, CDR2 FNYEAQ.

The chain links TRBV19 to TRBJ2-7, with D possibly TRBD1 on 8 matching bases. This CDR3 region has 13 residues. Germline V gene lookup returns CDR1 LNHDA and CDR2 SQIVND (reference sequence). V lost 9 bases to trimming and J lost 6 bases, with 18 bases between them. The CDR3 sequence is CASGGQGASEQYF. CDR3 nucleotides: TGTGCCAGCGGGGGGCAGGGGGCTTCCGAGCAGTACTTC.

The chain uses TRBV4-1 and TRBJ1-2, with D perhaps matching TRBD1 (6 bases). The CDR3 is 15 residues long. Deletions cut 5 bases from V and 4 bases from J, with 17 bases between. In germline, CDR1 is MGHRA, CDR2 YSYEKL. CDR3 sequence reads: CASSEAETGTYGYTF. The CDR3 nucleotides read TGCGCCAGCAGCGAAGCCGAGACAGGCACCTATGGCTACACCTTC.

This chain uses TRBV25-1 with TRBJ1-5; D is unclear. The ends were cut back, 3 bases at V and 6 bases at J, with 12 bases in the middle. This CDR3 region has 14 residues. Germline CDR1 MGHDK, CDR2 SYGVNS. The CDR3 coding sequence is TGTGCCAGCAGTGATGGCGGGGAGACTCAGCCCCAGCATTTT. Protein: CASSDGGETQPQHF.

This clone was detected only once. The rearrangement joins TRBV27 to TRBJ1-4; TRBD1 aligns across 11 bases. Germline V lookup: CDR1 MNHEY, CDR2 SMNVEV (reference sequence). Germline trimming cut 3 bases from V and 8 bases from J; bases unmatched to any gene: 11. The length of the CDR3 is 17 residues. Here the CDR3 DNA reads TGTGCCAGCAGTTTCGCCGGACAGGGGGCTTTTGTAGAAAAACTGTTTTTT. Its protein is CASSFAGQGAFVEKLFF. Looking up the rest from reference TRBV27 and TRBJ1-4 gives the full variable domain: EAQVTQNPRYLITVTGKKLTVTCSQNMNHEYMSWYRQDPGLGLRQIYYSMNVEVTDKGDVPEGYKVSRKEKRNFPLILESPSPNQTSLYFCASSFAGQGAFVEKLFFGSGTQLSVL.

This sequence joins TRBV9 and TRBJ2-7, with TRBD2 matching over 8 bases. Per the germline V gene, CDR1 is SGDLS and CDR2 is YYNGEE. This CDR3 is built from 16 residues. J was trimmed by 2 bases and V by 3 bases; bases with no gene match: 10. The CDR3 spells CASSAVSGTSTYEQYF. CDR3 DNA sequence: TGTGCCAGCAGCGCTGTCTCCGGGACTAGTACCTACGAGCAGTACTTC.

V and J are TRBV7-2 and TRBJ2-7; 8 bases agree with TRBD1. V dropped 7 bases and J dropped 3; count of bases not matched to a gene: 2. CDR3 size: 12 residues. Germline V CDR1 and CDR2: SGHTA, FQGNSA. The CDR3 region has the DNA TGTGCCAGCATCGACAGGGGCTACGAGCAGTACTTC. Its protein product is CASIDRGYEQYF.

This clone has only a few counts. J is TRBJ1-5 and V is TRBV6-6; D call uncertain. Trimming removed 0 bases from V and 5 bases from J, with 2 bases in between. The CDR3 is 12 residues long. Germline CDR1 MNHNY, CDR2 SVGAGI (reference sequence). The DNA for the CDR3 is TGTGCCAGCAGTTACTCCTATCAGCCCCAGCATTTT. The encoded protein is CASSYSYQPQHF.

The chain employs TRBV7-8 and TRBJ1-2, with unresolved D. Germline V gives CDR1 SGHVS, CDR2 FQNEAQ. The V and J ends lost 1 base and 3 bases respectively, with 9 bases between them. The CDR3 is 14 residues long. The CDR3 DNA follows: TGTGCCAGCAGCTTAGTGGCGGGTGACTATGGCTACACCTTC. It specifies CASSLVAGDYGYTF.

This sequence joins TRBV15 and TRBJ2-1; possible D gene TRBD2, 5 bases. CDR1 is LNHNV, CDR2 YYDKDF, per germline (reference sequence). The CDR3 has 13 amino acids. The V and J ends lost 1 base and 12 bases respectively, with 13 bases between them. The CDR3 protein is CATSRVEKDWQFF. CDR3 coding DNA: TGTGCCACCAGCAGAGTTGAAAAGGACTGGCAGTTCTTC.

The CDR3, as DNA: TGTGCCAGCAGCTCGCCGAATCGGGTGGAGCAGTACTTC. Protein: CASSSPNRVEQYF. V is TRBV7-8 and J is TRBJ2-7; D uncertain. The CDR3 loop spans 13 amino acids. V was shortened by 4 bases and J by 7 bases, with 14 bases between the two germline ends. The germline CDR1 and CDR2 sequences are SGHVS and FQNEAQ.

This chain joins TRBV2 and TRBJ1-1, with D perhaps matching TRBD1 (5 bases). V was cut by 1 base and J by 1 base, with 13 bases left in between. Germline CDR1 SNHLY, CDR2 FYNNEI. This CDR3 comprises 16 residues. The CDR3 here is CASSEGPLTGNTEAFF. CDR3 nucleotide sequence: TGTGCCAGCAGTGAAGGACCTCTAACAGGGAACACTGAAGCTTTCTTT. The whole variable domain, filled in from reference TRBV2 and TRBJ1-1, reads EPEVTQTPSHQVTQMGQEVILRCVPISNHLYFYWYRQILGQKVEFLVSFYNNEISEKSEIFDDQFSVERPDGSNFTLKIRSTKLEDSAMYFCASSEGPLTGNTEAFFGQGTRLTVV.

The rearrangement links TRBV18 to TRBJ1-5, with a weak D call TRBD1 (6 bases). V gave up 3 bases and J gave up 4 bases, with 10 bases separating them. Germline-derived CDR1 and CDR2 are KGHSH and LQKENI. CDR3 length: 14 amino acids. Here the CDR3 reads CASSPLDSNQPQHF. The CDR3 DNA is TGTGCCAGCTCACCCTTGGACAGTAATCAGCCCCAGCATTTT.

CDR3 bases: TGTGCCAGCAGTGGGACAGGGCTGGTGAACACTGAAGCTTTCTTT. Residues: CASSGTGLVNTEAFF. This sequence joins TRBV2 and TRBJ1-1; 8 bases are a match to TRBD1. V lost 4 bases and J lost 0; bases outside the gene matches: 4. The germline V gene encodes CDR1 SNHLY and CDR2 FYNNEI. CDR3 length: 15 residues.

This clone is a singleton in its sample. The chain carries TRBV6-5 and TRBJ2-1, with D hard to call. V lost 8 bases and J 8 bases, leaving 4 bases between the germline ends. Germline V lookup: CDR1 MNHEY, CDR2 SVGAGI. The length of the CDR3 is 9 residues. The CDR3 loop reads CASRDEQFF. Here the CDR3 DNA reads TGTGCCAGCCGCGATGAGCAGTTCTTC.

The gene calls are TRBV6-5 and TRBJ1-1, with D perhaps matching TRBD1 (5 bases). The CDR3 has 13 amino acids. V gave up 5 bases and J gave up 8 bases, with 15 bases separating them. The germline V gene has CDR1 MNHEY and CDR2 SVGAGI. CDR3 sequence: CASSPKIQVEAFF. DNA for the CDR3: TGTGCCAGCAGTCCAAAAATACAGGTAGAAGCTTTCTTT.